The 22 T cell receptor beta chains given below trace back to one sample, sequenced in a study of metastatic and nonmetastatic thyroid tumors. TCRdb redid the clone calls on the PCR reads using MiXCR. The sample includes about 21,000 clones, over 20% seen only once; the top ten take just over 8%. Patients were all untreated before their thyroid surgery. The sequenced material came from adjacent normal tissue. These receptor sequences come from a female donor with papillary thyroid cancer or a benign thyroid nodule (not recorded which). Some clones in this sample may be carry-over from other donors' samples.

This chain connects TRBV20-1 to TRBJ2-6; D tentatively reads TRBD1 or TRBD2 (5 bases each). Germline V gives CDR1 DFQATT, CDR2 SNEGSKA (reference sequence). The CDR3 has 14 amino acids. Trimming stripped 3 bases from V and 1 base from J, with 7 bases between. CDR3 amino acids: CSARGDSGANVLTF. DNA of the CDR3: TGCAGTGCTAGGGGGGATTCTGGGGCCAACGTCCTGACTTTC.

This clone was found once. The CDR3 region is CASSFSGSQETQYF. The CDR3 DNA follows: TGTGCCAGCAGCTTCTCAGGCAGCCAAGAGACCCAGTACTTC. This chain links TRBV5-6 with TRBJ2-5; no clear D gene. Per the germline V gene, CDR1 is SGHDT and CDR2 is YYEEEE. CDR3 size: 14 residues. The ends were cut back, 2 bases at V and 1 base at J, with 9 bases in the middle.

The chain combines TRBV5-1 with TRBJ2-2; no clear D gene. Trimming cost V 0 bases and J 7 bases, with 10 bases left between them. CDR3 length: 14 residues. Germline CDR1 SGHRS, CDR2 YFSETQ. The CDR3 DNA follows: TGCGCCAGCAGCTTGGGTCTAGTCATCGGGGAGCTGTTTTTT. Translating gives CASSLGLVIGELFF.

The rearrangement links TRBV2 to TRBJ1-1, with D tentatively TRBD1 (6 bases). V was cut by 7 bases and J by 3 bases, with 15 bases left in between. CDR1 and CDR2 (germline): SNHLY, FYNNEI. This CDR3 is 14 amino acids long. As DNA, the CDR3 is TGTGCCAGCACCTACGACAGGAGGGACACTGAAGCTTTCTTT. Protein product: CASTYDRRDTEAFF.

This clone was counted a few times. The chain combines TRBV19 with TRBJ2-1, with no clear D. This CDR3 is built from 14 residues. Germline CDR1 is LNHDA and CDR2 is SQIVND (reference sequence). V was trimmed by 0 bases and J by 1 base, leaving 4 bases between them. CDR3 loop: CASSIEASYNEQFF. CDR3 nucleotides: TGTGCCAGTAGTATAGAGGCATCCTACAATGAGCAGTTCTTC.

The rearrangement links TRBV28 to TRBJ2-3, with D maybe TRBD2 (5 bases). The CDR3 extends over 16 amino acids. V lost 5 bases and J 0 bases, leaving 15 bases between the germline ends. In germline, CDR1 is MDHEN, CDR2 SYDVKM. Written as DNA, the CDR3 is TGTGCCAGCAGTCCTGTGCGGGCGTTCAGCACAGATACGCAGTATTTT. Translated, it gives CASSPVRAFSTDTQYF.

Only a few counts were recorded for this clone. The chain employs TRBV12-3 or TRBV12-4 and TRBJ1-6; 8 bases map to TRBD1. This CDR3 has 15 amino acids. V lost 6 bases to trimming and J lost 5 bases; unmatched junction nucleotides: 6. The CDR3 sequence is CASRDRVPDNSPLHF. The CDR3 region has the DNA TGTGCCAGCAGGGACAGGGTTCCGGATAATTCACCCCTCCACTTT.

The chain is built from TRBV5-4 and TRBJ1-1; possible D gene TRBD1, 5 bases. Germline V CDR1 and CDR2: SGHNT, YYREEE (reference sequence). The V end was cut by 4 bases, the J end by 4 bases, with 20 bases between. The CDR3 consists of 16 residues. The CDR3 loop is CASSPGHGRSFTEAFF. The CDR3, as DNA: TGTGCCAGCAGCCCCGGACATGGCAGGAGTTTCACTGAAGCTTTCTTT. Combining the CDR3 with reference TRBV5-4 and TRBJ1-1 gives the whole variable domain ETGVTQSPTHLIKTRGQQVTLRCSSQSGHNTVSWYQQALGQGPQFIFQYYREEENGRGNFPPRFSGLQFPNYSSELNVNALELDDSALYLCASSPGHGRSFTEAFFGQGTRLTVV.

A few counts support this clone. The gene calls are TRBV5-1 and TRBJ2-7, with unresolved D. The CDR3 is 13 residues long. CDR1 and CDR2 from the germline V gene are SGHRS and YFSETQ. V lost 1 base and J lost 7, with 12 bases in between. The CDR3 sequence is CASSLNTGYEQYF. The CDR3 DNA sequence: TGCGCCAGCAGCTTGAACACGGGTTATGAGCAGTACTTC.

This clone has a handful of counts. This chain connects TRBV20-1 to TRBJ2-7; D unclear. The germline V gene encodes CDR1 DFQATT and CDR2 SNEGSKA (reference sequence). The germline V and J ends were trimmed by 0 bases and 1 base, with 13 bases remaining between them. The CDR3 length is 15 residues. CDR3 sequence (DNA): TGCAGTGCTAGAGAGGGGTCAGGCAGTTCCTACGAGCAGTACTTC. It is translated as CSAREGSGSSYEQYF.

The sample holds a few counts of this clone. The chain joins TRBV2 to TRBJ2-7, with D perhaps TRBD1 (5 bases). The germline V gene encodes CDR1 SNHLY and CDR2 FYNNEI. CDR3 length equals 12 residues. The V gene lost 7 bases and the J gene lost 2 bases, with 9 bases spanning the gap. The CDR3 is CASNRTPYEQYF. The CDR3 DNA reads TGTGCCAGCAACAGGACCCCCTACGAGCAGTACTTC.

This clone was recorded once. The V and J genes are TRBV5-1 and TRBJ2-3; no clear D. Trimming took 0 bases from V and 0 from J, leaving 8 bases between them. This CDR3 has 15 amino acids. Germline CDR1 SGHRS, CDR2 YFSETQ. The CDR3 reads CASSLGDPSTDTQYF. CDR3 nucleotide sequence: TGCGCCAGCAGCTTGGGAGACCCTAGCACAGATACGCAGTATTTT.

This clone was observed at least ten times. The V call is TRBV5-4, the J call TRBJ2-1; 9 bases fit TRBD2. Per germline, CDR1 SGHNT and CDR2 YYREEE (reference sequence). V trimming: 0 bases; J trimming: 6 bases; junction bases outside the gene matches: 7. The CDR3 extends over 16 amino acids. This CDR3 is CASSLAGLAPANEQFF. The CDR3 DNA follows: TGTGCCAGCAGCTTGGCAGGACTAGCGCCCGCCAATGAGCAGTTCTTC.

The V gene is TRBV3-1, the J gene TRBJ2-2, with 9 bases fitting TRBD1. The CDR3 consists of 16 residues. The junction had 3 bases not matched to a gene; V was cut back by 4 bases and J by 0 bases. The V gene's germline CDR1 is LGHDT and CDR2 YNNKEL (reference sequence). CDR3 sequence reads: CASSRGTGTNTGELFF. The CDR3 coding sequence is TGTGCCAGCAGCCGGGGGACAGGGACGAACACCGGGGAGCTGTTTTTT. Variable domain in full (rest from reference TRBV3-1 and TRBJ2-2): DTAVSQTPKYLVTQMGNDKSIKCEQNLGHDTMYWYKQDSKKFLKIMFSYNNKELIINETVPNRFSPKSPDKAHLNLHINSLELGDSAVYFCASSRGTGTNTGELFFGEGSRLTVL.

This clone rates as medium-sized. The CDR3 here is CASRGGQGNQPQHF. The CDR3 DNA sequence: TGTGCCAGCAGGGGGGGACAGGGCAATCAGCCCCAGCATTTT. The chain combines TRBV2 with TRBJ1-5, with 8 bases matching TRBD1. The CDR3 consists of 14 residues. Germline-derived CDR1 and CDR2 are SNHLY and FYNNEI. Germline trimming cut 6 bases from V and 2 bases from J; bases unmatched to any gene: 3.

In its sample, this clone was seen a few times. The gene calls are TRBV6-1 and TRBJ2-2; 7 bases are a match to TRBD1. There are 14 residues in the CDR3. In germline, CDR1 is MNHNS, CDR2 SASEGT. The junction had 7 bases not matched to a gene; V was cut back by 8 bases and J by 4 bases. The CDR3 region is CASRPGDSTGELFF. The CDR3 coding sequence is TGTGCCAGCCGCCCCGGGGACAGCACCGGGGAGCTGTTTTTT.

With respect to this clone: At one end the junction does not follow the germline gene, possibly because of a read error. The chain links TRBV12-3 or TRBV12-4 to TRBJ2-7; no clear D gene. The CDR3 runs 15 residues. The CDR3 reads CASSLYGSVSYELYF. The CDR3, as DNA: TGTGCCAGCAGTTTATACGGCTCCGTCTCCTACGAGCTGTACTTC.

This clone was recorded at least ten times. The J gene is TRBJ2-5, the V gene TRBV20-1; 7 nucleotides agree with TRBD2. The CDR3 is 18 residues long. V lost 6 bases, J lost 1 base, and 20 bases stayed unmatched. Germline V gene sequence: CDR1 DFQATT, CDR2 SNEGSKA (reference sequence). The CDR3 sequence is CSATTTQRKTSPQETQYF. The CDR3 DNA follows: TGCAGTGCAACCACAACCCAGAGGAAGACTAGCCCCCAAGAGACCCAGTACTTC.

This clone is medium-sized within its sample. This chain joins TRBV2 and TRBJ1-4; D is uncertain. The CDR3 extends over 17 amino acids. Germline CDR1 is SNHLY and CDR2 is FYNNEI. The V and J ends lost 5 bases and 8 bases respectively, with 24 bases between them. In DNA form, the CDR3 reads TGTGCCAGCAGTTTGAGTACGCTTGGGAGTGTTCGCGAAAAACTGTTTTTT. It codes for CASSLSTLGSVREKLFF. Looking up the rest from reference TRBV2 and TRBJ1-4 gives the full variable domain: EPEVTQTPSHQVTQMGQEVILRCVPISNHLYFYWYRQILGQKVEFLVSFYNNEISEKSEIFDDQFSVERPDGSNFTLKIRSTKLEDSAMYFCASSLSTLGSVREKLFFGSGTQLSVL.

This clone is medium-sized within its sample. In DNA form, the CDR3 reads TGCAGTGCTCAAGGATGGGAGGCAGATACGCAGTATTTT. It encodes CSAQGWEADTQYF. V usage is TRBV20-1 and J usage is TRBJ2-3, with D possibly being TRBD2 (6 bases). The V end lost 5 bases, the J end lost 4 bases, and 13 bases lay between the germline ends. The CDR3 spans 13 residues. The germline V gene encodes CDR1 DFQATT and CDR2 SNEGSKA (reference sequence).

The CDR3 nucleotides are TGTGCCAGCAGTTCCCTCCGGGACAGAAGAAGGGGGAACACTGAAGCTTTCTTT. Translating it yields CASSSLRDRRRGNTEAFF. The rearrangement uses TRBV6-6 and TRBJ1-1, with 7 bases identical to TRBD1. From germline, CDR1 is MNHNY and CDR2 SVGAGI (reference sequence). The V segment lost 4 bases and the J segment 1 base; nucleotides outside the gene matches: 15. This CDR3 is 18 amino acids long.

The gene calls are TRBV15 and TRBJ1-2; 8 bases are shared with TRBD1. Germline V CDR1 and CDR2: LNHNV, YYDKDF (reference sequence). This CDR3 has 16 residues. V lost 3 bases to trimming and J lost 2 bases; unmatched junction nucleotides: 8. CDR3 sequence: CATSRGEAGGNYGYTF. CDR3 in DNA: TGTGCCACCAGCAGGGGGGAGGCAGGGGGCAACTATGGCTACACCTTC. The variable domain in full, with the rest retrieved from reference TRBV15 and TRBJ1-2, is DAMVIQNPRYQVTQFGKPVTLSCSQTLNHNVMYWYQQKSSQAPKLLFHYYDKDFNNEADTPDNFQSRRPNTSFCFLDIRSPGLGDTAMYLCATSRGEAGGNYGYTFGSGTRLTVV.